A single sample is the source of the 8 T cell receptor beta chains below, sequenced in a study of cytomegalovirus exposure and HLA in healthy donors. Primers included in the PCR were 60 Vbeta and 13 Jbeta primers. The repertoire was sequenced with immunoSEQ multiplex PCR; TCRdb's copy has only in-frame clones and lacks some. The table lists tens of thousands of clones, 76% of them singletons. Source material: PBMCs. These receptor sequences come from a male donor in good health and CMV-seronegative.

This chain connects TRBV7-2 to TRBJ2-3, with 13 bases identical to TRBD2. CDR1 and CDR2 from the germline V gene are SGHTA and FQGNSA. The CDR3 covers 16 residues. After removal of 5 bases from V and 2 bases from J, the junction contained 4 bases not matched to a gene. The DNA of the CDR3 is TGTGCCAGCAGCATAGGGACTAGCGGGACCACAGATACGCAGTATTTT. Translated, it gives CASSIGTSGTTDTQYF.

This sequence joins TRBV5-1 and TRBJ1-2, with D possibly being TRBD1 (5 bases). The CDR3 covers 12 residues. Per the germline V gene, CDR1 is SGHRS and CDR2 is YFSETQ. V was clipped by 4 bases and J by 5 bases, with 9 bases between them. The DNA of the CDR3 is TGCGCCAGCAGCCCGGGACTGTATGGCTACACCTTC. Its protein product is CASSPGLYGYTF.

Only one count was recorded for this clone. The chain carries TRBV2 and TRBJ2-4; a possible D gene is TRBD1 (6 bases). The germline V gene encodes CDR1 SNHLY and CDR2 FYNNEI. CDR3 length equals 12 residues. The V end lost 7 bases, the J end lost 12 bases, and 16 bases lay between the germline ends. The CDR3 spells CASNLLGTYQYF. CDR3 nucleotide sequence: TGTGCCAGCAACTTATTGGGGACATATCAGTACTTC.

The J gene is TRBJ2-3, the V gene TRBV6-1; 9 nucleotides match TRBD2. Germline CDR1 is MNHNS and CDR2 is SASEGT. Trimming took 2 bases from V and 3 from J; bases not matched to a gene: 9. The CDR3 runs 17 residues. CDR3 residues: CASSELVAGGPTDTQYF. The CDR3 region has the DNA TGTGCCAGCAGTGAACTTGTGGCGGGGGGGCCTACAGATACGCAGTATTTT.

This clone was observed a few times. The J gene is TRBJ2-5, the V gene TRBV4-2; tentative D call: TRBD2 (7 bases). Trimming stripped 1 base from V and 5 bases from J, with 11 bases between. The V gene's germline CDR1 is LGHNA and CDR2 YNFKEQ. The CDR3 spans 14 residues. The CDR3 reads CASSQGGGQETQYF. CDR3 DNA sequence: TGTGCCAGCAGCCAAGGGGGGGGCCAGGAGACCCAGTACTTC.

This clone was detected a few times. The CDR3 is CASSWTGQSGYTF. The DNA for the CDR3 is TGTGCCAGCAGTTGGACAGGGCAGAGCGGCTACACCTTC. The rearrangement uses TRBV6-6 and TRBJ1-2, with 8 bases fitting TRBD1. V shed 4 bases, J shed 8 bases, and the junction held 6 bases outside the gene matches. The CDR3 length is 13 residues. The germline CDR1 and CDR2 sequences are MNHNY and SVGAGI (reference sequence).

The chain combines TRBV9 with TRBJ2-1; 8 nucleotides align to TRBD2. Germline V gives CDR1 SGDLS, CDR2 YYNGEE. This CDR3 contains 15 residues. The trim removed 0 bases at V and 6 bases at J, leaving 5 bases unmatched. The CDR3 reads CASSVAGRGGNEQFF. CDR3 sequence (DNA): TGTGCCAGCAGCGTAGCCGGGAGGGGGGGCAATGAGCAGTTCTTC.

The rearrangement links TRBV4-3 to TRBJ2-2; D perhaps matches TRBD1 (6 bases). The germline V gene has CDR1 LGHNA and CDR2 YSLEER. The CDR3 loop spans 16 amino acids. V dropped 4 bases and J dropped 1 base, with 13 bases sitting between them. The CDR3 spells CASSLQDRQNTGELFF. The CDR3 region has the DNA TGCGCCAGCAGCCTTCAGGACAGACAGAACACCGGGGAGCTGTTTTTT.